The 23 T cell receptor beta chains listed next were all sequenced from one sample in a study of T cells in localized non-small cell lung cancer. Sequenced by immunoSEQ multiplex PCR; TCRdb stores in-frame clones only, minus some. The sample includes more than 15,000 clones, 70% to 90% of them seen just once. This material consisted of peripheral blood, taken before any cancer treatment. The source is a man between 40 and 69 years old with stage I lung adenocarcinoma.

In this sample, this clone turned up once. The chain links TRBV7-6 to TRBJ1-2; 7 bases match TRBD1. The CDR3 extends over 15 amino acids. V shed 3 bases, J shed 6 bases, and the junction held 10 bases outside the gene matches. Germline V gene sequence: CDR1 SGHVS, CDR2 FNYEAQ. CDR3 coding DNA: TGTGCCAGCAGCTTGACAGAGACAGGGAAAGATGGCTACACCTTC. This codes for CASSLTETGKDGYTF.

The chain recombines TRBV25-1 with TRBJ1-2; D gene ambiguous. With 2 bases removed from V and 7 bases from J, the gap between germline ends came to 14 bases. CDR1 is MGHDK and CDR2 is SYGVNS in the germline V gene. The length of the CDR3 is 14 residues. The CDR3 spells CASSELDGLGGYTF. The CDR3 DNA follows: TGTGCCAGCAGTGAACTTGACGGCCTTGGTGGCTACACCTTC.

This clone showed up just once. The chain joins TRBV19 to TRBJ1-1; TRBD1 might be the D (5 bases). Looked up from germline, CDR1 is LNHDA and CDR2 is SQIVND (reference sequence). The CDR3 is made up of 13 amino acids. V gave up 10 bases and J gave up 4 bases, with 16 bases separating them. For the CDR3, the DNA is TGTGCCACTAAAGGGGTAGGAGGCACTGAAGCTTTCTTT. It is translated as CATKGVGGTEAFF.

The genes are TRBV5-1 and TRBJ1-1, with D possibly being TRBD1 (6 bases). The CDR3 runs 15 residues. From germline, CDR1 is SGHRS and CDR2 YFSETQ. V lost 5 bases and J 2 bases, leaving 16 bases between the germline ends. The DNA for the CDR3 is TGCGCCAGCAGGGCGACAGGAACCCCAAACACTGAAGCTTTCTTT. Translating it yields CASRATGTPNTEAFF.

This sequence joins TRBV5-6 and TRBJ2-3, with D uncertain. V lost 1 base and J lost 4, with 13 bases in between. The V gene's germline CDR1 is SGHDT and CDR2 YYEEEE. The CDR3 spans 15 residues. The CDR3 is CASSLFRLRPDTQYF. CDR3 nucleotide sequence: TGTGCCAGCAGCTTGTTCCGCTTAAGACCAGATACGCAGTATTTT.

The J gene is TRBJ1-4, the V gene TRBV6-1; no reliable D call. The V gene's germline CDR1 is MNHNS and CDR2 SASEGT. Trimming shortened V by 0 bases and J by 8 bases, and 10 bases separated the two germline ends. This CDR3 is built from 14 residues. The CDR3 DNA is TGTGCCAGCAGTGAAGCCCCGGGCTACGAAAAACTGTTTTTT. It yields the protein CASSEAPGYEKLFF.

The CDR3: CASSLAAGDPYEQYF. Written as DNA, the CDR3 is TGTGCCAGCAGCTTAGCCGCAGGCGACCCCTACGAGCAGTACTTC. The rearrangement joins TRBV11-3 to TRBJ2-7; D not resolved. CDR3 length: 15 residues. Looked up from germline, CDR1 is SGHNT and CDR2 is YENEEA. With 1 base removed from V and 2 bases from J, the gap between germline ends came to 12 bases.

The chain is built from TRBV10-3 and TRBJ2-5; no reliable D call. Trimming cost V 3 bases and J 0 bases, with 8 bases left between them. CDR1 and CDR2 from the germline V gene are ENHRY and SYGVKD. CDR3 size: 14 residues. The CDR3 region is CAISDRQYQETQYF. The DNA of the CDR3 is TGTGCCATCAGTGACCGTCAGTACCAAGAGACCCAGTACTTC.

The V gene is TRBV27, the J gene TRBJ1-5, with D unclear. The CDR3 loop spans 15 amino acids. V was clipped by 2 bases and J by 0 bases, with 8 bases between them. Germline CDR1 MNHEY, CDR2 SMNVEV (reference sequence). The CDR3 sequence is CASSLLAGSNQPQHF. CDR3 nucleotide sequence: TGTGCCAGCAGTTTACTGGCAGGTAGCAATCAGCCCCAGCATTTT.

This clone has only one observation. The junction and the germline gene differ at one end; a read error may be behind it. CDR3 bases: TGTGCTAGCAGCCAGACGGTTTCCGCCGAGCAGTACTTC. This encodes CASSQTVSAEQYF. This chain connects TRBV7-7 to TRBJ2-7; D remains unclear. The CDR3 runs 13 residues. Germline assignment: CDR1 SSHAT and CDR2 FNYEAQ (reference sequence).

This clone was seen once. The CDR3 region is CASSPPVTRLYGYTF. The CDR3 DNA reads as TGTGCCAGCAGCCCTCCGGTGACCCGTCTCTATGGCTACACCTTC. The chain is built from TRBV5-5 and TRBJ1-2; D gene unclear. This CDR3 spans 15 amino acids. CDR1 is SGHKS and CDR2 is YYEKEE in the germline V gene (reference sequence). Trimming stripped 4 bases from V and 4 bases from J, with 17 bases between. The full variable domain, completed using reference TRBV5-5 and TRBJ1-2, is DAGVTQSPTHLIKTRGQQVTLRCSPISGHKSVSWYQQVLGQGPQFIFQYYEKEERGRGNFPDRFSARQFPNYSSELNVNALLLGDSALYLCASSPPVTRLYGYTFGSGTRLTVV.

The chain is built from TRBV11-2 and TRBJ2-1, with TRBD2 as a possible D gene (7 bases). Germline CDR1 and CDR2: SGHAT and FQNNGV. The V gene lost 3 bases and the J gene lost 2 bases, with 17 bases spanning the gap. The CDR3 sequence is 17 residues long. DNA of the CDR3: TGTGCCAGCAGCTTGAGACCAACGGGGGGCCCCTACAATGAGCAGTTCTTC. It is translated as CASSLRPTGGPYNEQFF.

This clone is deemed medium-sized. The chain combines TRBV7-6 with TRBJ2-3; TRBD1 matches 9 bases. After removal of 5 bases from V and 3 bases from J, the junction contained 9 bases not matched to a gene. The CDR3 sequence is 16 residues long. Per the germline V gene, CDR1 is SGHVS and CDR2 is FNYEAQ. For the CDR3, the DNA is TGTGCCAGCAGCCCCCGGGACAGGGAAGGAACAGATACGCAGTATTTT. Amino acids: CASSPRDREGTDTQYF.

The chain joins TRBV9 to TRBJ2-3, with 7 bases that match TRBD2. The J segment lost 0 bases and the V segment lost 0 bases, leaving 7 bases of the junction unmatched. The germline CDR1 and CDR2 sequences are SGDLS and YYNGEE. The CDR3 has 17 amino acids. This chain's CDR3 is CASSVAGGSFSTDTQYF. The CDR3 DNA reads as TGTGCCAGCAGCGTAGCGGGGGGATCCTTTAGCACAGATACGCAGTATTTT. Supplemented by reference TRBV9 and TRBJ2-3, the full variable domain reads DSGVTQTPKHLITATGQRVTLRCSPRSGDLSVYWYQQSLDQGLQFLIQYYNGEERAKGNILERFSAQQFPDLHSELNLSSLELGDSALYFCASSVAGGSFSTDTQYFGPGTRLTVL.

The gene calls are TRBV27 and TRBJ1-4; D ambiguous. Germline V gene sequence: CDR1 MNHEY, CDR2 SMNVEV (reference sequence). V was clipped by 4 bases and J by 7 bases, with 16 bases between them. The CDR3 has 15 residues. The CDR3 protein is CASSSLDNRGEKLFF. CDR3 nucleotides: TGTGCCAGCAGTTCCCTCGACAACCGGGGTGAAAAACTGTTTTTT.

V is TRBV2 and J is TRBJ2-1; a weak D match, TRBD1 (5 bases). The CDR3 is made up of 13 amino acids. Germline assignment: CDR1 SNHLY and CDR2 FYNNEI. V lost 5 bases to trimming and J lost 10 bases, with 15 bases between them. The CDR3 here is CASSYGAPGEQFF. The DNA for the CDR3 is TGTGCCAGCAGTTATGGGGCTCCTGGGGAGCAGTTCTTC. Combining the CDR3 with reference TRBV2 and TRBJ2-1 gives the whole variable domain EPEVTQTPSHQVTQMGQEVILRCVPISNHLYFYWYRQILGQKVEFLVSFYNNEISEKSEIFDDQFSVERPDGSNFTLKIRSTKLEDSAMYFCASSYGAPGEQFFGPGTRLTVL.

This rearrangement joins TRBV2 to TRBJ2-7; TRBD2 is a possible D gene (5 bases). V was clipped by 6 bases and J by 0 bases, with 15 bases between them. Germline-derived CDR1 and CDR2 are SNHLY and FYNNEI. This CDR3 contains 15 residues. The CDR3 spells CASRERGPSSYEQYF. The CDR3 bases are TGTGCCAGCAGAGAACGGGGTCCGAGCTCCTACGAGCAGTACTTC.

V gene TRBV10-1 combines with J gene TRBJ2-3; TRBD2 is a possible D gene (7 bases). This CDR3 has 17 amino acids. Trimming shortened V by 4 bases and J by 7 bases, and 24 bases separated the two germline ends. Germline CDR1 reads WNHNN; CDR2 reads SYGVQD (reference sequence). This CDR3 is CASSGPPGGGPSNTQYF. Here the CDR3 DNA reads TGCGCCAGCAGTGGGCCCCCTGGGGGGGGGCCCTCAAATACGCAGTATTTT.

The chain is built from TRBV19 and TRBJ1-4, with D possibly TRBD1 on 6 matching bases. V lost 5 bases to trimming and J lost 0 bases, with 13 bases between them. This CDR3 contains 16 residues. Germline CDR1 and CDR2: LNHDA and SQIVND (reference sequence). CDR3 protein: CASSLGDTATNEKLFF. DNA of the CDR3: TGTGCCAGTAGTCTAGGGGACACTGCAACTAATGAAAAACTGTTTTTT.

J is TRBJ2-2 and V is TRBV6-6, with D uncertain. There are 13 residues in the CDR3. Deletions cut 4 bases from V and 8 bases from J, with 11 bases between. CDR1 is MNHNY and CDR2 is SVGAGI in the germline V gene (reference sequence). DNA for the CDR3: TGTGCCAGCAGTTCCGCGTATTTGGGGGAGCTGTTTTTT. This translates into CASSSAYLGELFF.

This clone was recorded only once. The chain has TRBV2 and TRBJ2-1, with 9 bases that match TRBD2. The CDR3 extends over 15 amino acids. J lost 7 bases, V lost 4 bases, and 8 bases had no gene match. The germline gives CDR1 SNHLY, CDR2 FYNNEI. CDR3 bases: TGTGCCAGCAGTGGGGAAGGGACTAGCCCTAATGAGCAGTTCTTC. This encodes CASSGEGTSPNEQFF.

This chain joins TRBV19 and TRBJ2-7; a weak D match, TRBD1 (6 bases). Trimming removed 4 bases from V and 1 base from J, with 11 bases in between. CDR1 and CDR2 (germline): LNHDA, SQIVND (reference sequence). The CDR3 totals 14 residues. Here the CDR3 reads CASSSTGRSYEQYF. For the CDR3, the DNA is TGTGCCAGTAGTAGTACAGGGAGATCCTACGAGCAGTACTTC.

This chain joins TRBV2 and TRBJ1-3; D not certain. Germline-derived CDR1 and CDR2 are SNHLY and FYNNEI. The CDR3 consists of 15 residues. The germline V and J ends were trimmed by 6 bases and 0 bases, with 12 bases remaining between them. The CDR3 DNA is TGTGCCAGCAGAGCGACACTAAACTCTGGAAACACCATATATTTT. This translates into CASRATLNSGNTIYF.